Below, 31 T cell receptor beta chains from the same sample are listed, as sequenced in a study of blood T cell repertoires in COVID-19. Sequencing was performed with immunoSEQ multiplex PCR; in TCRdb, only in-frame clones are kept and a portion is missing. The repertoire consists of under 200,000 clones, with around four fifths occurring once and the leading ten covering around 8.9%. Sequenced input: peripheral blood. The receptors originated from an elderly woman with COVID-19, enrolled during active disease.

In this sample, this clone turned up once. This rearrangement joins TRBV5-1 to TRBJ2-7, with D possibly TRBD1 on 5 matching bases. The CDR3 is 16 amino acids. V gave up 1 base and J gave up 4 bases, with 18 bases separating them. The germline gives CDR1 SGHRS, CDR2 YFSETQ. Here the CDR3 reads CASSLSSSAGSYEQYF. The CDR3 region has the DNA TGCGCCAGCAGCTTGTCTAGTTCCGCAGGGTCGTACGAGCAGTACTTC.

The J gene is TRBJ2-7, the V gene TRBV11-2; D is unclear. The CDR3 loop spans 12 amino acids. The V end was cut by 1 base, the J end by 8 bases, with 9 bases between. The germline CDR1 and CDR2 sequences are SGHAT and FQNNGV. The DNA for the CDR3 is TGTGCCAGCAGCTTAGTAACAGCTCAGCAGTACTTC. It codes for CASSLVTAQQYF.

V gene TRBV28 combines with J gene TRBJ2-7; no definite D call. The V and J ends lost 5 bases and 3 bases respectively, with 8 bases between them. This CDR3 is built from 12 residues. The germline gives CDR1 MDHEN, CDR2 SYDVKM. The CDR3 region has the DNA TGTGCCAGCAGTCCCCCCCTCTACGAGCAGTACTTC. Protein sequence: CASSPPLYEQYF.

The V and J genes are TRBV5-1 and TRBJ2-5; 7 bases align to TRBD1. CDR3 size: 14 residues. Per the germline V gene, CDR1 is SGHRS and CDR2 is YFSETQ. V shed 4 bases and J 1 base; nucleotides not matched to a gene: 4. CDR3 in DNA: TGCGCCAGCAGCCGCTGGGACAGCCAAGAGACCCAGTACTTC. Translated, it gives CASSRWDSQETQYF.

This chain uses TRBV5-1 with TRBJ2-5, with D tentatively TRBD2 (6 bases). The V gene lost 4 bases and the J gene lost 3 bases, with 13 bases spanning the gap. Germline V gives CDR1 SGHRS, CDR2 YFSETQ. This CDR3 region has 14 residues. The CDR3 DNA sequence: TGCGCCAGCAGCCGAGCTACTAGCAAAGAGACCCAGTACTTC. Translating gives CASSRATSKETQYF.

V gene TRBV29-1 combines with J gene TRBJ1-2; 7 bases agree with TRBD1. Germline V gives CDR1 SQVTM, CDR2 ANQGSEA. V shed 4 bases, J shed 8 bases, and the junction held 13 bases outside the gene matches. The CDR3 has 14 amino acids. Written as DNA, the CDR3 is TGCAGCGTTGTGTCCGGGACAGCCCTGGCGGGCTACACCTTC. This codes for CSVVSGTALAGYTF.

The chain recombines TRBV6-5 with TRBJ2-1; a weak D match, TRBD1 (6 bases). This CDR3 spans 15 amino acids. Germline assignment: CDR1 MNHEY and CDR2 SVGAGI. Trimming removed 6 bases from V and 1 base from J, with 13 bases in between. The CDR3, as DNA: TGTGCCAGCAGCCAAGACAGGATATCCTACAATGAGCAGTTCTTC. It translates to CASSQDRISYNEQFF.

V usage is TRBV11-3 and J usage is TRBJ1-1; possible D gene TRBD1, 5 bases. This CDR3 is 17 amino acids long. Per germline, CDR1 SGHNT and CDR2 YENEEA. V shed 2 bases and J shed 1 base, with 17 bases lying between them. This chain's CDR3 is CASSLSYEEGSNTEAFF. DNA for the CDR3: TGTGCCAGCAGCTTAAGTTATGAGGAGGGGTCGAACACTGAAGCTTTCTTT.

The sample holds one count of this clone. The J gene is TRBJ1-3, the V gene TRBV6-6; D is perhaps TRBD1 (5 bases). The CDR3 covers 16 residues. The V gene's germline CDR1 is MNHNY and CDR2 SVGAGI (reference sequence). Trimming pared 5 bases from V and 0 bases from J, leaving 14 bases between. CDR3 coding DNA: TGTGCCAGCAGTCGGGGGGGTCCCTTCTCTGGAAACACCATATATTTT. Protein product: CASSRGGPFSGNTIYF.

The chain carries TRBV3-1 (or the pseudogene TRBV3-2) and TRBJ2-3, with no clear D. Trimming stripped 3 bases from V and 2 bases from J, with 15 bases between. The CDR3 is 16 residues long. The germline CDR1 and CDR2 sequences are LGHDT and YNNKEL (reference sequence). CDR3 sequence reads: CASSHLAVGATDTQYF. The CDR3, as DNA: TGTGCCAGCAGCCACCTCGCCGTCGGAGCCACAGATACGCAGTATTTT.

The chain combines TRBV5-1 with TRBJ2-7, with 8 bases matching TRBD2. The CDR3 has 15 amino acids. Germline CDR1 reads SGHRS; CDR2 reads YFSETQ. The V segment lost 4 bases and the J segment 4 bases; nucleotides outside the gene matches: 10. CDR3 in amino acids: CASSRNSGSGYEQYF. The CDR3, as DNA: TGCGCCAGCAGCAGAAACAGCGGGAGTGGTTACGAGCAGTACTTC.

V usage is TRBV10-3 and J usage is TRBJ1-5; no clear D gene. CDR1 is ENHRY and CDR2 is SYGVKD in the germline V gene. V was trimmed by 2 bases and J by 4 bases, leaving 9 bases between them. The CDR3 covers 14 residues. Here the CDR3 DNA reads TGTGCCATCAGTGAGCAACGGGGAAATCAGCCCCAGCATTTT. This sequence encodes CAISEQRGNQPQHF.

The chain recombines TRBV4-1 with TRBJ2-3; D is uncertain. With 2 bases removed from V and 1 base from J, the gap between germline ends came to 4 bases. CDR1 MGHRA and CDR2 YSYEKL come from the germline V gene. The CDR3 contains 13 residues. CDR3 bases: TGCGCCAGCAGCCAAACGGGCACAGATACGCAGTATTTT. Amino acid sequence: CASSQTGTDTQYF.

This rearrangement joins TRBV5-1 to TRBJ1-3, with TRBD1 identical over 8 bases. There are 16 residues in the CDR3. The V segment lost 4 bases and the J segment 0 bases; nucleotides outside the gene matches: 6. Germline loops: CDR1 SGHRS, CDR2 YFSETQ. The CDR3, as DNA: TGCGCCAGCAGCCGACGACAGGGGCACTCTGGAAACACCATATATTTT. This translates into CASSRRQGHSGNTIYF.

The chain couples TRBV4-2 to TRBJ1-1; no clear D gene. Germline CDR1 is LGHNA and CDR2 is YNFKEQ. With 4 bases removed from V and 3 bases from J, the gap between germline ends came to 15 bases. This CDR3 region has 15 residues. CDR3: CASSRFSVADTEAFF. The CDR3 nucleotides are TGTGCCAGCAGCCGCTTTTCGGTGGCGGACACTGAAGCTTTCTTT.

The chain joins TRBV2 to TRBJ2-1; 9 nucleotides line up with TRBD2. CDR1 is SNHLY and CDR2 is FYNNEI in the germline V gene. The CDR3 loop spans 17 amino acids. With 4 bases clipped from V and 0 bases from J, the junction kept 7 bases outside the gene matches. CDR3 sequence reads: CASSVSGGLSSYNEQFF. CDR3 nucleotide sequence: TGTGCCAGCAGTGTTAGCGGGGGCCTAAGCTCCTACAATGAGCAGTTCTTC.

This clone came up a few times. The chain carries TRBV5-6 and TRBJ2-5; D ambiguous. CDR1 is SGHDT and CDR2 is YYEEEE in the germline V gene. The CDR3 spans 16 residues. V was cut by 4 bases and J by 2 bases, with 18 bases left in between. As DNA, the CDR3 is TGTGCCAGCAGCCCACCCCCTTCGGCAGGACAAGAGACCCAGTACTTC. Protein product: CASSPPPSAGQETQYF.

CDR3 in amino acids: CASSDVQGYGYTF. In DNA, the CDR3 is TGTGCCAGCAGCGATGTTCAGGGCTATGGCTACACCTTC. The V and J genes are TRBV6-6 and TRBJ1-2, with TRBD1 as a possible D gene (5 bases). V was pared by 6 bases and J by 4 bases, with 12 bases between. This CDR3 has 13 residues. In germline, CDR1 is MNHNY, CDR2 SVGAGI (reference sequence).

V gene TRBV24-1 combines with J gene TRBJ2-1; D might be TRBD1 (5 bases). The CDR3 consists of 14 residues. Trimming took off 2 bases at V and 4 bases at J, with 8 bases between the two ends. Germline V gives CDR1 KGHDR, CDR2 SFDVKD. DNA of the CDR3: TGTGCCACCAGTGATTGGGCAGGGTACAATGAGCAGTTCTTC. It encodes CATSDWAGYNEQFF.

This chain connects TRBV6-4 to TRBJ2-1; 9 bases map to TRBD2. After removal of 6 bases from V and 1 base from J, the junction contained 10 bases not matched to a gene. Per germline, CDR1 MRHNA and CDR2 SNTAGT. This CDR3 spans 17 amino acids. The CDR3 sequence: CASSAGPAGGSYNEQFF. The CDR3 DNA is TGTGCCAGCAGCGCCGGCCCAGCGGGGGGTTCCTACAATGAGCAGTTCTTC.

This CDR3 is CATSDFKPGSYNEQFF. The CDR3 DNA follows: TGTGCCACCAGTGATTTCAAACCGGGCTCCTACAATGAGCAGTTCTTC. The chain joins TRBV24-1 to TRBJ2-1, with D unclear. The CDR3 totals 16 residues. Trimming pared 1 base from V and 0 bases from J, leaving 9 bases between. The germline gives CDR1 KGHDR, CDR2 SFDVKD.

This clone has more than one count but fewer than ten. This chain uses TRBV19 with TRBJ2-2, with 7 positions matching TRBD1. From germline, CDR1 is LNHDA and CDR2 SQIVND (reference sequence). The CDR3 has 15 residues. V lost 5 bases to trimming and J lost 5 bases; unmatched junction nucleotides: 8. The CDR3 nucleotides are TGTGCCAGTAGTCCCCTAGGGGGCGCAACCGGGGAGCTGTTTTTT. Its protein is CASSPLGGATGELFF.

The J gene is TRBJ1-6, the V gene TRBV7-9; 8 bases map to TRBD1. This CDR3 region has 16 residues. Losses at the gene ends were 8 bases for V and 7 bases for J; bases not matched to a gene: 13. Germline V gene lookup returns CDR1 SEHNR and CDR2 FQNEAQ (reference sequence). The CDR3 is CASGGEQGARNSPLHF. The CDR3 nucleotides read TGTGCCAGCGGGGGTGAGCAGGGGGCCCGAAATTCACCCCTCCACTTT.

V usage is TRBV28 and J usage is TRBJ1-1; D is undetermined. CDR3 length: 14 residues. Trimming cost V 2 bases and J 5 bases, with 12 bases left between them. Germline V lookup: CDR1 MDHEN, CDR2 SYDVKM. CDR3 sequence (DNA): TGTGCCAGCAGTTTACAGATCTCGGGTACTGAAGCTTTCTTT. It is translated as CASSLQISGTEAFF.

The chain links TRBV7-2 to TRBJ2-3; D perhaps matches TRBD2 (5 bases). The CDR3 contains 15 residues. Trimming left V 5 bases short and J 4 bases short, with 16 bases between. The germline V gene has CDR1 SGHTA and CDR2 FQGNSA. CDR3 amino acids: CASSREITMPDTQYF. The CDR3 DNA reads TGTGCCAGCAGCCGGGAAATCACTATGCCAGATACGCAGTATTTT. Full variable domain (missing parts from reference TRBV7-2 and TRBJ2-3): GAGVSQSPSNKVTEKGKDVELRCDPISGHTALYWYRQSLGQGLEFLIYFQGNSAPDKSGLPSDRFSAERTGGSVSTLTIQRTQQEDSAVYLCASSREITMPDTQYFGPGTRLTVL.

This clone was observed a single time. V gene TRBV4-2 combines with J gene TRBJ1-4; 11 bases agree with TRBD1. V lost 2 bases, J lost 3 bases, and 8 bases stayed unmatched. The V gene's germline CDR1 is LGHNA and CDR2 YNFKEQ. CDR3 length: 18 residues. CDR3 coding DNA: TGTGCCAGCAGCCAACCGGGACAGGGGGTACCCTCTAATGAAAAACTGTTTTTT. Translated, it gives CASSQPGQGVPSNEKLFF.

The rearrangement joins TRBV24-1 to TRBJ1-5; D remains ambiguous. CDR1 is KGHDR, CDR2 SFDVKD, per germline. The CDR3 covers 15 residues. The V and J ends lost 5 bases and 0 bases respectively, with 10 bases between them. CDR3: CATSGRGDSNQPQHF. The CDR3 coding sequence is TGTGCCACCAGTGGCCGGGGAGATAGCAATCAGCCCCAGCATTTT.

The V gene is TRBV9, the J gene TRBJ1-2, with D possibly being TRBD1 (5 bases). The CDR3 covers 18 residues. Germline CDR1 SGDLS, CDR2 YYNGEE. Trimming left V 0 bases short and J 0 bases short, with 18 bases between. The CDR3 region is CASSVAVGDYDSNYGYTF. The CDR3 nucleotides read TGTGCCAGCAGCGTAGCGGTGGGGGACTACGACTCTAACTATGGCTACACCTTC.

CDR3 region: CASSQDSGVRAFF. Here the CDR3 DNA reads TGTGCCAGCAGCCAAGACAGCGGGGTGAGGGCTTTCTTT. The chain has TRBV3-1 (or the pseudogene TRBV3-2) and TRBJ1-1; D call uncertain. In germline, CDR1 is LGHDT, CDR2 YNNKEL (reference sequence). The CDR3 totals 13 residues. V lost 0 bases and J 11 bases, leaving 13 bases between the germline ends.

The V gene is TRBV5-1, the J gene TRBJ1-2; no definite D call. The V gene lost 0 bases and the J gene lost 6 bases, with 9 bases spanning the gap. The CDR3 covers 13 residues. In germline, CDR1 is SGHRS, CDR2 YFSETQ. This CDR3 reads CASSLESQDGYTF. The CDR3 DNA sequence: TGCGCCAGCAGCTTGGAGTCCCAGGATGGCTACACCTTC.

The chain carries TRBV5-4 and TRBJ2-3; D not resolved. The V gene lost 3 bases and the J gene lost 0 bases, with 11 bases spanning the gap. Germline V CDR1 and CDR2: SGHNT, YYREEE (reference sequence). CDR3 length equals 15 residues. The CDR3 is CASSSATGSTDTQYF. DNA of the CDR3: TGTGCCAGCAGCTCAGCCACCGGGAGCACAGATACGCAGTATTTT.